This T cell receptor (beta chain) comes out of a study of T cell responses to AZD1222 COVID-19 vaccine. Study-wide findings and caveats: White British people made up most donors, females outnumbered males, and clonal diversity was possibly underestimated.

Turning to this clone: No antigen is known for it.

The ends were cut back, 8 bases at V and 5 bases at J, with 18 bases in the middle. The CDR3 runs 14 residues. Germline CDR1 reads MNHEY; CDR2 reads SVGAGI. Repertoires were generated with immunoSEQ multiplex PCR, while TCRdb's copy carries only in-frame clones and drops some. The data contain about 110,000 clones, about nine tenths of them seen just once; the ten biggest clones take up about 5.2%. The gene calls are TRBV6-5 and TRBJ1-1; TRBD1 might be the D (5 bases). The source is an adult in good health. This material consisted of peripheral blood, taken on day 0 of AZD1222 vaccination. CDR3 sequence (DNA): TGTGCCAGCGCCCGGGACCCGGGAGGAACTGAAGCTTTCTTT. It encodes CASARDPGGTEAFF.